A selection of T cell receptor beta chains follows, all from one sample in a study of shared clonotypes between healthy human individuals. Profiled with immunoSEQ multiplex PCR; TCRdb holds only in-frame clones, not every one. The sample lists millions of clones, about 95% occurring once. The material sequenced was naive CD8+ T cells sorted from blood. The receptors were sampled from a man between 18 and 35 years old in good health. The CDR3 runs from the conserved cysteine through the conserved F or W.

V,J,CDR3
TRBV11-2,TRBJ2-1,CASSPGGGRYNEQFF
TRBV9,TRBJ2-1,CASSPTPTSGLGNEQFF
TRBV7-2,TRBJ1-1,CASSLTENTEAFF
TRBV28,TRBJ1-5,CASSFRSHRGNQPQHF
TRBV7-6,TRBJ2-5,CASSLAGGFQETQYF
TRBV15,TRBJ2-7,CATSRDGGGDYYEQYF
TRBV2,TRBJ2-7,CASSEAQGYEQYF
TRBV6-1,TRBJ1-4,CASSEWGQGRHEKLFF
TRBV4-3,TRBJ1-1,CASSQEPDVSTEAFF
TRBV7-9,TRBJ2-4,CASSSPDSDLAKNIQYF
TRBV27,TRBJ2-1,CASSLSPGYPYNEQFF
TRBV11-2,TRBJ2-7,CASSFGFDEQYF
TRBV6-1,TRBJ1-5,CASIEDGQPQHF
TRBV5-1,TRBJ2-7,CASSPGRYEQYF
TRBV7-9,TRBJ2-2,CASSGEGSTGELFF
TRBV10-2,TRBJ2-7,CASSAGNPYEQYF
TRBV4-1,TRBJ1-1,CASSPRGVPTITEAFF
TRBV30,TRBJ2-2,CACLSGGGFLELFF
TRBV7-9,TRBJ1-1,CASSLGQGRINTEAFF
TRBV9,TRBJ2-7,CASSVGGSGGYEQYF
TRBV7-9,TRBJ2-1,CASSSAYNEQFF
TRBV27,TRBJ1-1,CASKSSVWQGAMNTEAFF
TRBV9,TRBJ2-7,CASSVSPDRSSYEQYF
TRBV27,TRBJ1-2,CASSLQGPIYGYTF
TRBV27,TRBJ2-1,CASSFRGGVYNEQFF
TRBV6-5,TRBJ2-1,CASSYAAGNEQFF
TRBV13,TRBJ1-1,CASSIQGNSEAFF
TRBV5-6,TRBJ1-1,CASSLVPISGTEAFF
TRBV28,TRBJ1-5,CASSLNDQPQHF
TRBV28,TRBJ2-2,CASTHLIMNANTGELFF
TRBV28,TRBJ1-4,CASSFRQGYEKLFF
TRBV5-6,TRBJ2-7,CASSLSTLDYEQYF
TRBV27,TRBJ2-7,CASSLRHRDHEQYF
TRBV19,TRBJ2-3,CASTSTGIEGTQYF
TRBV5-1,TRBJ1-1,CASSMGTYTEAFF
TRBV4-1,TRBJ1-1,CASSPRQGNTEAFF
TRBV7-9,TRBJ1-1,CASSLGMNTEAFF
TRBV5-5,TRBJ2-7,CASSLDVVAYEQYF
TRBV4-1,TRBJ2-5,CASSQRRVQETQYF
TRBV5-1,TRBJ1-1,CASRNRGRWEGSRMNTEAFF
TRBV20-1,TRBJ2-7,CSGKQGYEQYF
TRBV19,TRBJ2-4,CASKGGDIQYF
TRBV7-9,TRBJ1-2,CASSLDQTGTNGYTF
TRBV7-3,TRBJ2-2,CASSLMGRQNTGELFF
TRBV14,TRBJ1-2,CASSQVTDYGYTF
TRBV28,TRBJ1-2,CASRPPLTLDYTF
TRBV10-3,TRBJ2-2,CAISESSGTNTGELFF